This T cell receptor beta chain originates from a study of a mutant IDH1 vaccine in newly diagnosed glioma. Study details: Of the patients given treatment, around 60% were male and about 40% were female, and a mean age of around 44 years was recorded.

Time point described: week 47, end of study. Vaccination used 300 ug of mutant IDH1 20-mer peptide per dose, with topical imiquimod. As concerns this clone: Antigen: not known.

With 3 bases removed from V and 6 bases from J, the gap between germline ends came to 3 bases. In germline, CDR1 is MNHEY, CDR2 SMNVEV (reference sequence). The CDR3 has 12 residues. Profiled with immunoSEQ multiplex PCR; TCRdb holds only in-frame clones, not every one. The sample shows roughly 25,000 clones, 82% of them seen only once. Sequenced here: PBMCs, sampled from a glioma patient whose treatment included an IDH1 peptide vaccine. The chain employs TRBV27 and TRBJ1-6, with D unresolved. The TCR sequence derives from a man aged 40-49 years with glioma. Some clones in this sample may be carry-over from other donors' samples. DNA of the CDR3: TGTGCCAGCAGTTTCTTTAATTCACCCCTCCACTTT. Protein product: CASSFFNSPLHF.